This T cell receptor (beta chain) emerged from a study of T cells after yellow fever vaccination. This clonotype appeared a few times. The CDR3 is made up of 14 amino acids. J was trimmed by 9 bases and V by 5 bases; bases with no gene match: 10. Germline-derived CDR1 and CDR2 are DFQATT and SNEGSKA (reference sequence). Using its own MiXCR run on the 5' RACE reads, TCRdb lists one record per CDR3 protein. The table lists 300,000 or so distinct CDR3 sequences, approximately 12% of them singletons. The sequenced sample was CD4+ T cells sorted from PBMCs, obtained 45 days after the yellow fever booster vaccination. The receptor's source is a man between 25 and 39 years old who received the YFV17D yellow fever vaccine. J is TRBJ2-1 and V is TRBV20-1; 10 bases agree with TRBD2. The CDR3 protein is CSALPSGSAPEQFF. The CDR3 DNA reads TGCAGTGCTCTACCTAGCGGGAGTGCTCCTGAGCAGTTCTTC.